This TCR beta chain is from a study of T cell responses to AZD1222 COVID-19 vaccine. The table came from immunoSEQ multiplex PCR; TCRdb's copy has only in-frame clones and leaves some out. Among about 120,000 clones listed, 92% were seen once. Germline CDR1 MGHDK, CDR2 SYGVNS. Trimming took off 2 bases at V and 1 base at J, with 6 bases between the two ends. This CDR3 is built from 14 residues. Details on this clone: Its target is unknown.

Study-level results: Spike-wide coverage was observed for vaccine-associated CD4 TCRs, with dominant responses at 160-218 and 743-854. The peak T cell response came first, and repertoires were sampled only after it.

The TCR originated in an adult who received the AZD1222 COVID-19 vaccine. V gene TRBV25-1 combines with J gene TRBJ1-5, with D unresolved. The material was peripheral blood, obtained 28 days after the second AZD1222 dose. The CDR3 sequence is CASSEGRSNQPQHF. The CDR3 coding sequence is TGTGCCAGCAGTGAAGGGAGAAGCAATCAGCCCCAGCATTTT. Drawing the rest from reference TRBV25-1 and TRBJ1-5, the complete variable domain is EADIYQTPRYLVIGTGKKITLECSQTMGHDKMYWYQQDPGMELHLIHYSYGVNSTEKGDLSSESTVSRIRTEHFPLTLESARPSHTSQYLCASSEGRSNQPQHFGDGTRLSIL.